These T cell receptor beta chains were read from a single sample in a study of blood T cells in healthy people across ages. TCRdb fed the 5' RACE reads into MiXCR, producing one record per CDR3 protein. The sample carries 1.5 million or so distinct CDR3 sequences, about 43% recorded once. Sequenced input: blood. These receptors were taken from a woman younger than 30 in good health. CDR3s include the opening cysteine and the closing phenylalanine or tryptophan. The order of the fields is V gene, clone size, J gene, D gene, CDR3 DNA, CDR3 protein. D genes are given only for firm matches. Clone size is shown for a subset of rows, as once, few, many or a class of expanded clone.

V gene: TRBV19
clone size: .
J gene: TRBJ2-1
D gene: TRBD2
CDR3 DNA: TGTGCCACCCAACCGGCTAGCGGGATAAATGAGCAGTTCTTC
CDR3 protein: CATQPASGINEQFF

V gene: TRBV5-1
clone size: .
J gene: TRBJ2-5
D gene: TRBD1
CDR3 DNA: TGCGCCAGCAGCTATAAACGGGGACAGGGTGCCCCACTTCGAGAGCAGTACTTC
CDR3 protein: CASSYKRGQGAPLREQYF

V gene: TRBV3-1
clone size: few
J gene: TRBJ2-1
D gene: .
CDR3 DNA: TGTGCCAGCAGCCAGGATCGGGGAATTCTGGGGGATGAGCAGTTCTTC
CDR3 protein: CASSQDRGILGDEQFF

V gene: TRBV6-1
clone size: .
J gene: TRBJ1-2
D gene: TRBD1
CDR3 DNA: TGTGCCAGCAGTGCAACATTAAACGGACAGGTCGGCGGCTACACCTTC
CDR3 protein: CASSATLNGQVGGYTF

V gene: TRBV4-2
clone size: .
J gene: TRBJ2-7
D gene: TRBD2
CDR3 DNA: TGTGCCAGCAGCCAACCAGGAACTAGCGGGAGGGCCGCCTACGAGCAGTACTTC
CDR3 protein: CASSQPGTSGRAAYEQYF

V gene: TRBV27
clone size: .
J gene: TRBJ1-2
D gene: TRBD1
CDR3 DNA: TGTGCCAGCAGGACAGGGGTAGGCTACACCTTC
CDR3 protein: CASRTGVGYTF

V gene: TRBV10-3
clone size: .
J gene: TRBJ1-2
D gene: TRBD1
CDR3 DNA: TGTGCCATTAAACAGGGGGTAGACTATGGCTACACCTTC
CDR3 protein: CAIKQGVDYGYTF

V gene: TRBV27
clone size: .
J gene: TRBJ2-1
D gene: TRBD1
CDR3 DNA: TGTGCCAGCAGTTTATACATGGCGTTCAAGGGGGCAGCTAGCTCCTACAATGAGCAGTTCTTC
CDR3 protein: CASSLYMAFKGAASSYNEQFF

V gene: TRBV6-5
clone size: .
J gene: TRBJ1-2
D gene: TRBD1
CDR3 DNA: TGTGCCAGCAGCCGAGGGACAGCGGGGTATGGCTACACCTTC
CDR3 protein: CASSRGTAGYGYTF

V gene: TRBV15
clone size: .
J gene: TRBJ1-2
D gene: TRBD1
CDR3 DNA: TGTGCCACGGCAGGGGGCTATGGCTACACCTTC
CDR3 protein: CATAGGYGYTF

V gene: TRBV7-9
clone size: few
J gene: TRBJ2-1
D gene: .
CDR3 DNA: TGTGCCAGCAGCTCCACCGAGTCTAGAGCCTACAATGAGCAGTTCTTC
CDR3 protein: CASSSTESRAYNEQFF

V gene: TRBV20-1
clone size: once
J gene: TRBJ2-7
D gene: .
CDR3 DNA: TGCAGTGCTAGAGATAACGTCGATGAGCAGTACTTC
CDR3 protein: CSARDNVDEQYF

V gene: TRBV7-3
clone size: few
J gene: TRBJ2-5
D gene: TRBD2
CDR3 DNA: TGTGCCAGCAGCTTAAAAGCGGGGGGCAGAACAACCCGGGAGACCCAGTACTTC
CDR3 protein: CASSLKAGGRTTRETQYF

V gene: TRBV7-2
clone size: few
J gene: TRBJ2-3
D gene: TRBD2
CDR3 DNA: TGTGCCAGCAGCCCCCGAGGACTAGCGGGGGGGGGAGATACGCGGTATTTT
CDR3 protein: CASSPRGLAGGGDTRYF

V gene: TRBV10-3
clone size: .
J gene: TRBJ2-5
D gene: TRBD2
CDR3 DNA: TGTGCCATCAGATCCCCTAGCGGGGGGGACCAAGAGACCCAGTACTTC
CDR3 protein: CAIRSPSGGDQETQYF

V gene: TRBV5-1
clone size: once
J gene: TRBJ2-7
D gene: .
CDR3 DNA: TGCGCCAGCAGCTTGGGGGCACAGGGCAGTGGCGAGCAGTACTTC
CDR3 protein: CASSLGAQGSGEQYF

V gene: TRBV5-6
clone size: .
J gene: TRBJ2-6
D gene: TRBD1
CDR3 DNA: TGTGCCAGCAGCTCCGGGACAGGCCAAAGCTCTGGGGCCAACGTCCCGACTTTC
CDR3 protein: CASSSGTGQSSGANVPTF

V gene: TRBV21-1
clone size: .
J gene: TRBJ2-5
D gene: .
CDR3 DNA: TGTGCCAGCAGCAAGAGTCCCCAAGAGACCCAGTACTTC
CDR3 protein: CASSKSPQETQYF

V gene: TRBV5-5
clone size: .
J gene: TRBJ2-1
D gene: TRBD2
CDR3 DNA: TGTGCCAGCGACCATTTTAGCCCAGCGGGATGGACACACAATGAGCAGTTCTTC
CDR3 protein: CASDHFSPAGWTHNEQFF

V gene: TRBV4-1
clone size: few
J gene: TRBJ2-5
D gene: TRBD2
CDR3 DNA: TGCGCCAGCAGCCAGGCAGGACTAGCGCCTCAAGAGACCCAGTACTTC
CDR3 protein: CASSQAGLAPQETQYF

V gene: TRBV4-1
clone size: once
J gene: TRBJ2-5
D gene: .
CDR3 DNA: TGCGCCAGCAGCCATGTCAATCAAGGAGGGACCCAGTACTTC
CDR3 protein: CASSHVNQGGTQYF

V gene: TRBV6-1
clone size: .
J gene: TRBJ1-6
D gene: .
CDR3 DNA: TGTGCCAGCAGTGTGGTCACGGCGATGAATTCACCCCTCCACTTT
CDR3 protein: CASSVVTAMNSPLHF

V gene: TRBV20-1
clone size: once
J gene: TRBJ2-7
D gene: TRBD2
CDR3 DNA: TGCAGTGCTAGAGAGGGGTCTAGCGGGAATGAGCAGTACTTC
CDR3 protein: CSAREGSSGNEQYF

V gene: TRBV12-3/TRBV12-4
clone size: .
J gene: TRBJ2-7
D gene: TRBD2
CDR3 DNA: TGTGCCAGCGGTCCGGGTAGCGGGGGGAACTACGAGCAGTACTTC
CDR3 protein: CASGPGSGGNYEQYF

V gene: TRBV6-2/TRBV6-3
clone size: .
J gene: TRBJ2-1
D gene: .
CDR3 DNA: TGTGCCAGCAGTTACTCCCCAGGGATTTACAATGAGCAGTTCTTC
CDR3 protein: CASSYSPGIYNEQFF

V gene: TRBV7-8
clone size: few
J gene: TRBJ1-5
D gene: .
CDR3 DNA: TGTGCCAGCAGCTTAGTAGTGCCGACAGGACATAGCAATCAGCCCCAGCATTTT
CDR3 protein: CASSLVVPTGHSNQPQHF

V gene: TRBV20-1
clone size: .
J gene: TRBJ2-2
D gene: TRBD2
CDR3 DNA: TGCAGTGCTAGAGATAGTAGCGGGGGCGCGAACACCGGGGAGCTGTTTTTT
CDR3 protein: CSARDSSGGANTGELFF

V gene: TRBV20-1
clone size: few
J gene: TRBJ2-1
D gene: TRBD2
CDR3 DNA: TGCAGTGCCAAGGGGCAGGCGGGGGAATACAATGAGCAGTTCTTC
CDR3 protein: CSAKGQAGEYNEQFF

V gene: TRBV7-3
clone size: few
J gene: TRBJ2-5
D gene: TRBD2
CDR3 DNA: TGTGCCAGCAGCTTAATAGGGAGCGGGGGGGCTCAAGAGACCCAGTACTTC
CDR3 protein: CASSLIGSGGAQETQYF

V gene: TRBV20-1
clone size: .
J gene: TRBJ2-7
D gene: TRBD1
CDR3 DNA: TGCAGCGCTGCCGGGACAGCCTACGAGCAGTACTTC
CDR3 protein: CSAAGTAYEQYF

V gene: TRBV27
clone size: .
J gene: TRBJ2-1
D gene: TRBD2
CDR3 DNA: TGTGCCAGCAGTTTAGGGGGAATAGCGGGAGGGAAGAGGGGCGAGCAGTTCTTC
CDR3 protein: CASSLGGIAGGKRGEQFF

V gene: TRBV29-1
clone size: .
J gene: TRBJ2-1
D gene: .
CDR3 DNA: TGCAGCGTCGTCACATACAATGAGCAGTTCTTC
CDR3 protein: CSVVTYNEQFF

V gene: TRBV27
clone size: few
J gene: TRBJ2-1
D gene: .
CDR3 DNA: TGTGCCAGCAGTTCTAGGGGAGAGTGGTTCTTC
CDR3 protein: CASSSRGEWFF

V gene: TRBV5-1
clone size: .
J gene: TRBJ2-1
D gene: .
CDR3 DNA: TGCGCCAGCAGCCGCCCGGGTTCCTACAATGAGCAGTTCTTC
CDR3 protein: CASSRPGSYNEQFF

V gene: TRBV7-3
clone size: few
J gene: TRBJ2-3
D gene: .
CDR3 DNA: TGTGCCAGCAGCTCAAATGGGGCCACAGATACGCAGTATTTT
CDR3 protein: CASSSNGATDTQYF

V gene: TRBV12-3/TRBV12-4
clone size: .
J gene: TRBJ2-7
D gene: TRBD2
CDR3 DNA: TGTGCCAGCAGTTTAGCGCAGGGGACTAGCGGGAGGTTAGAGCAGTACTTC
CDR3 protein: CASSLAQGTSGRLEQYF

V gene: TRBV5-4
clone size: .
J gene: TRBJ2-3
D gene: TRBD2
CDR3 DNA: TGTGCCAGCAGCTTGCGGACTAGCGAGGCCACAGATACGCAGTATTTT
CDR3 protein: CASSLRTSEATDTQYF